These 28 T cell receptor beta chains originate from one sample sequenced in a study of early T cells in non-severe SARS-CoV-2 infection. Using its own MiXCR run on the 5' RACE reads, TCRdb lists one record per CDR3 protein. The repertoire holds about 48,000 distinct CDR3 sequences, with 6.2% as singletons. Material: whole blood, obtained at baseline. The receptors here all came from an adult who was a healthcare worker with PCR-confirmed SARS-CoV-2 infection or an uninfected control (not recorded which).

This clonotype was counted ten times or more. The CDR3 region is CASSYSTKALEAFF. The CDR3 DNA is TGTGCCAGCAGTTACTCGACTAAGGCCCTTGAAGCTTTCTTT. The chain combines TRBV6-2 or TRBV6-3 with TRBJ1-1, with D unclear. CDR3 length: 14 residues. V lost 0 bases and J 7 bases, leaving 12 bases between the germline ends. CDR1 is MNHEY, CDR2 SVGEGT, per germline.

This clonotype has at least ten counts. CDR3 loop: CASSLVGTDTQYF. The CDR3, as DNA: TGTGCCAGCAGCCTCGTCGGCACAGATACGCAGTATTTT. V is TRBV13 and J is TRBJ2-3, with D unclear. The length of the CDR3 is 13 residues. The germline gives CDR1 PRHDT, CDR2 FYEKMQ (reference sequence). V lost 5 bases and J lost 1, with 7 bases in between.

This chain joins TRBV5-1 and TRBJ2-5; a possible D gene is TRBD2 (6 bases). The germline V and J ends were trimmed by 3 bases and 5 bases, with 11 bases remaining between them. The germline CDR1 and CDR2 sequences are SGHRS and YFSETQ. The CDR3 length is 13 residues. CDR3 sequence (DNA): TGCGCCAGCAGCTCCCAGGGACTTGAGACCCAGTACTTC. This codes for CASSSQGLETQYF.

This clonotype was picked up a small number of times. The rearrangement uses TRBV30 and TRBJ2-2; D is uncertain. The CDR3 covers 13 residues. The V and J ends lost 4 bases and 0 bases respectively, with 6 bases between them. The germline V gene encodes CDR1 GTSNPN and CDR2 SVGIG (reference sequence). DNA of the CDR3: TGTGCCTGGAAGGGAACGAACACCGGGGAGCTGTTTTTT. It translates to CAWKGTNTGELFF.

Judged by abundance, this clonotype is medium-sized. V and J are TRBV28 and TRBJ2-1; a weak D match, TRBD1 (5 bases). CDR3 length: 15 residues. The V gene's germline CDR1 is MDHEN and CDR2 SYDVKM. V gave up 6 bases and J gave up 0 bases, with 12 bases separating them. In DNA, the CDR3 is TGTGCCAGCAGGTTGGACACCTCCTCCTACAATGAGCAGTTCTTC. Translating it yields CASRLDTSSYNEQFF.

This clonotype was recorded many times. The chain joins TRBV20-1 to TRBJ2-3; D not certain. Germline V gene lookup returns CDR1 DFQATT and CDR2 SNEGSKA (reference sequence). This CDR3 comprises 16 residues. This CDR3 reads CSLKWVQRMTTDTQYF. Here the CDR3 DNA reads TGCAGCCTAAAGTGGGTACAGAGAATGACGACAGATACGCAGTATTTT.

V usage is TRBV7-6 and J usage is TRBJ2-7; D not certain. V was trimmed by 2 bases and J by 2 bases, leaving 13 bases between them. In germline, CDR1 is SGHVS, CDR2 FNYEAQ. The CDR3 totals 15 residues. As DNA, the CDR3 is TGTGCCAGCAGCTTAAGAGCCGAGAGAACCTACGAGCAGTACTTC. It codes for CASSLRAERTYEQYF. Supplemented by reference TRBV7-6 and TRBJ2-7, the full variable domain reads GAGVSQSPRYKVTKRGQDVALRCDPISGHVSLYWYRQALGQGPEFLTYFNYEAQQDKSGLPNDRFSAERPEGSISTLTIQRTEQRDSAMYRCASSLRAERTYEQYFGPGTRLTVT.

In this sample, this clonotype turned up many times. The chain recombines TRBV28 with TRBJ1-2; weak D call: TRBD1 (5 bases). V lost 6 bases and J lost 0, with 11 bases in between. From germline, CDR1 is MDHEN and CDR2 SYDVKM. The CDR3 covers 14 residues. The CDR3 is CASSFLGANYGYTF. The CDR3 bases are TGTGCCAGCAGCTTCTTGGGGGCTAACTATGGCTACACCTTC.

The table lists this clonotype with a few counts. Here the CDR3 DNA reads TGTGCCAGCCGTAAGGGGGGGTCCCCCAATCAGCCCCAGCATTTT. Translating gives CASRKGGSPNQPQHF. This chain uses TRBV19 with TRBJ1-5, with TRBD1 as a possible D gene (6 bases). CDR3 length equals 15 residues. The ends were cut back, 9 bases at V and 3 bases at J, with 18 bases in the middle. Germline lookup yields CDR1 LNHDA and CDR2 SQIVND (reference sequence).

The chain joins TRBV5-1 to TRBJ1-1; D perhaps matches TRBD1 (5 bases). The CDR3 has 15 amino acids. V dropped 2 bases and J dropped 0 bases, with 11 bases sitting between them. The germline gives CDR1 SGHRS, CDR2 YFSETQ. DNA of the CDR3: TGCGCCAGCAGCTTCGGTTCAGGGCTGAACACTGAAGCTTTCTTT. Translated: CASSFGSGLNTEAFF.

This clonotype was counted ten times or more. DNA of the CDR3: TGTGCCAGCAGCCGGGGGACGTTGAACACCGGGGAGCTGTTTTTT. It is translated as CASSRGTLNTGELFF. V and J are TRBV4-2 and TRBJ2-2; D may correspond to TRBD1 or TRBD2 (5 bases each). CDR1 and CDR2 from the germline V gene are LGHNA and YNFKEQ. There are 15 residues in the CDR3. The ends were cut back, 4 bases at V and 1 base at J, with 10 bases in the middle.

This clonotype was seen ten or more times. The chain carries TRBV5-6 and TRBJ2-1, with D hard to call. V lost 0 bases, J lost 4 bases, and 11 bases lay in between. CDR3 size: 15 residues. The germline V gene encodes CDR1 SGHDT and CDR2 YYEEEE. The CDR3: CASSLDGVGYNEQFF. The CDR3 DNA reads as TGTGCCAGCAGCTTGGATGGGGTCGGGTACAATGAGCAGTTCTTC.

Of note for this clonotype: One junction end does not reproduce the germline sequence, and a read error may be involved. This rearrangement joins TRBV6-6 to TRBJ2-3; D ambiguous. This CDR3 comprises 14 residues. Germline V gene data show CDR1 as MNHNY and CDR2 as SVGAGI (reference sequence). Here the CDR3 reads CAGSFKTSTDTQYF. As DNA, the CDR3 is TGTGCCGGCAGTTTCAAGACTAGCACAGATACGCAGTATTTT.

This clonotype has ten or more counts. The J gene is TRBJ2-3, the V gene TRBV5-1, with D perhaps matching TRBD1 or TRBD2 (5 bases each). This CDR3 has 13 residues. Deletions cut 5 bases from V and 2 bases from J, with 9 bases between. Germline V gene data show CDR1 as SGHRS and CDR2 as YFSETQ. CDR3 protein: CASRRDLTDTQYF. The CDR3 DNA reads TGCGCCAGCAGAAGGGACCTCACAGATACGCAGTATTTT. Variable domain in full (rest from reference TRBV5-1 and TRBJ2-3): KAGVTQTPRYLIKTRGQQVTLSCSPISGHRSVSWYQQTPGQGLQFLFEYFSETQRNKGNFPGRFSGRQFSNSRSEMNVSTLELGDSALYLCASRRDLTDTQYFGPGTRLTVL.

This clonotype has ten or more counts. V and J are TRBV14 and TRBJ1-5; D ambiguous. Trimming pared 0 bases from V and 0 bases from J, leaving 15 bases between. The CDR3 is made up of 18 amino acids. Germline CDR1 is SGHDN and CDR2 is FVKESK. The CDR3 sequence: CASSQDVWAADSNQPQHF. CDR3 bases: TGTGCCAGCAGCCAAGATGTGTGGGCGGCCGATAGCAATCAGCCCCAGCATTTT.

The genes are TRBV9 and TRBJ2-2; D is possibly TRBD2 (5 bases). Trimming removed 4 bases from V and 4 bases from J, with 17 bases in between. CDR3 size: 16 residues. The V gene's germline CDR1 is SGDLS and CDR2 YYNGEE. This CDR3 is CASSSGMRVVTGELFF. DNA for the CDR3: TGTGCCAGCAGCTCCGGAATGAGGGTTGTCACCGGGGAGCTGTTTTTT. The full variable domain, with the rest looked up from reference TRBV9 and TRBJ2-2, is DSGVTQTPKHLITATGQRVTLRCSPRSGDLSVYWYQQSLDQGLQFLIQYYNGEERAKGNILERFSAQQFPDLHSELNLSSLELGDSALYFCASSSGMRVVTGELFFGEGSRLTVL.

This clonotype was picked up many times. The CDR3 DNA follows: TGTGCCAGCAGCTTAGCGCTAAGCGGACTCGACAATGAGCAGTTCTTC. Translated: CASSLALSGLDNEQFF. The V gene is TRBV7-6, the J gene TRBJ2-1; possibly TRBD2 for D (5 bases). Trimming pared 0 bases from V and 5 bases from J, leaving 14 bases between. CDR1 is SGHVS and CDR2 is FNYEAQ in the germline V gene. This CDR3 comprises 16 residues.

The rearrangement joins TRBV12-3 or TRBV12-4 to TRBJ2-2; the D is unclear. The V gene lost 2 bases and the J gene lost 6 bases, with 7 bases spanning the gap. The CDR3 consists of 13 residues. This CDR3 is CASSLRLAGELFF. In nucleotides, the CDR3 is TGTGCCAGCAGTTTAAGGCTGGCCGGGGAGCTGTTTTTT.

This clonotype was counted only a few times. The J gene is TRBJ2-1, the V gene TRBV6-1, with TRBD2 matching over 10 bases. The V gene's germline CDR1 is MNHNS and CDR2 SASEGT. V lost 7 bases to trimming and J lost 3 bases; unmatched junction nucleotides: 9. The CDR3 has 16 residues. This CDR3 is CASTLGRTSGYNEQFF. CDR3 sequence (DNA): TGTGCCAGCACCTTGGGCCGGACTAGCGGCTACAATGAGCAGTTCTTC.

This clonotype showed up many times. The chain employs TRBV25-1 and TRBJ1-2; no definite D call. Germline lookup yields CDR1 MGHDK and CDR2 SYGVNS. Trimming pared 4 bases from V and 9 bases from J, leaving 9 bases between. This CDR3 is 11 amino acids long. CDR3 in amino acids: CASSGGLSYTF. CDR3 nucleotides: TGTGCCAGCAGTGGTGGTCTCAGCTACACCTTC.

The chain carries TRBV11-2 and TRBJ2-1; 8 nucleotides agree with TRBD2. The CDR3 has 16 amino acids. The V and J ends lost 0 bases and 12 bases, in that order; junction bases with no gene match: 13. Germline assignment: CDR1 SGHAT and CDR2 FQNNGV. The CDR3 DNA reads as TGTGCCAGCAGCTTAGATCTAGCGGGTAGTTTGACTGGGCAGTTCTTC. Its protein product is CASSLDLAGSLTGQFF.

This clonotype was observed a handful of times. V and J are TRBV29-1 and TRBJ2-7; 15 nucleotides align to TRBD2. The germline gives CDR1 SQVTM, CDR2 ANQGSEA. The CDR3 contains 19 residues. V lost 1 base, J lost 0 bases, and 10 bases stayed unmatched. In DNA, the CDR3 is TGCAGCGTTGAAGGTCTTCGGACTAGCGGGAGGGCAAGCTCCTACGAGCAGTACTTC. Protein: CSVEGLRTSGRASSYEQYF.

This clonotype was seen at least ten times. The J gene is TRBJ2-1, the V gene TRBV12-3 or TRBV12-4; possibly TRBD2 for D (5 bases). The CDR3 has 18 amino acids. The V end lost 6 bases, the J end lost 0 bases, and 21 bases lay between the germline ends. CDR3 in DNA: TGTGCCAGCAGGTCATCAGCGGCGAGGTCGAGCTCCTACAATGAGCAGTTCTTC. Translating it yields CASRSSAARSSSYNEQFF.

This clonotype has only a few counts. The CDR3 here is CSVEPLGGLHETQYF. The CDR3 DNA reads TGCAGCGTTGAACCCTTAGGGGGGCTTCACGAGACCCAGTACTTC. The V call is TRBV29-1, the J call TRBJ2-5; D assignment may be TRBD1 or TRBD2 (6 bases each). CDR1 and CDR2 from the germline V gene are SQVTM and ANQGSEA. The CDR3 sequence is 15 residues long. Trimming left V 2 bases short and J 5 bases short, with 18 bases between.

The table lists this clonotype with a few counts. The rearrangement uses TRBV12-3 or TRBV12-4 and TRBJ2-7; a weak D match, TRBD2 (6 bases). The CDR3 is 14 residues long. V lost 3 bases, J lost 0 bases, and 9 bases lay in between. CDR3 bases: TGTGCCAGCAGTTTTCGGGGGAGCTCCTACGAGCAGTACTTC. It encodes CASSFRGSSYEQYF.

The genes are TRBV28 and TRBJ1-1; 7 positions match TRBD1. The germline gives CDR1 MDHEN, CDR2 SYDVKM. The CDR3 spans 14 residues. With 5 bases clipped from V and 0 bases from J, the junction kept 3 bases outside the gene matches. As DNA, the CDR3 is TGTGCCAGCAGTCGGGACAGCCTGAACACTGAAGCTTTCTTT. Encoded protein: CASSRDSLNTEAFF.

This clonotype was detected many times. The V call is TRBV28, the J call TRBJ1-4; the D is unclear. Deletions cut 5 bases from V and 1 base from J, with 11 bases between. Germline CDR1 is MDHEN and CDR2 is SYDVKM. This CDR3 has 15 amino acids. CDR3 sequence (DNA): TGTGCCAGCAGTCCCATAGCGTTAACTAATGAAAAACTGTTTTTT. Its protein is CASSPIALTNEKLFF.

The genes are TRBV7-2 and TRBJ2-1; 8 bases align to TRBD2. Germline trimming cut 4 bases from V and 9 bases from J; bases unmatched to any gene: 17. CDR3 length equals 17 residues. Germline V lookup: CDR1 SGHTA, CDR2 FQGNSA. This CDR3 is CASSYRVGLAGRVEQFF. The CDR3 DNA follows: TGTGCCAGCAGCTATAGGGTCGGGCTAGCGGGCCGTGTTGAGCAGTTCTTC. Together with reference TRBV7-2 and TRBJ2-1, the CDR3 gives the full variable domain: GAGVSQSPSNKVTEKGKDVELRCDPISGHTALYWYRQSLGQGLEFLIYFQGNSAPDKSGLPSDRFSAERTGGSVSTLTIQRTQQEDSAVYLCASSYRVGLAGRVEQFFGPGTRLTVL.